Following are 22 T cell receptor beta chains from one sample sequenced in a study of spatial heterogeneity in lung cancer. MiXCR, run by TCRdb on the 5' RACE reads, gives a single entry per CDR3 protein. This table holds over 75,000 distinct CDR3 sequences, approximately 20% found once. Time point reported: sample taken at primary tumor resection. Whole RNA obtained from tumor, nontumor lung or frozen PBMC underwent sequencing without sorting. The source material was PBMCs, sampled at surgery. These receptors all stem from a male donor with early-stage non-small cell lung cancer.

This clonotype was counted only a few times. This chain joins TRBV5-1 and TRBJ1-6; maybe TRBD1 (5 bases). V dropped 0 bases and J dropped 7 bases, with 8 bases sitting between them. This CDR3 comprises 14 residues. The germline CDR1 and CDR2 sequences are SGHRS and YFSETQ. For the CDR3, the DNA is TGCGCCAGCAGCTTGGCAGGGATCAATTCACCCCTCCACTTT. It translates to CASSLAGINSPLHF. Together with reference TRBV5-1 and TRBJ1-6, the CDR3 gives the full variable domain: KAGVTQTPRYLIKTRGQQVTLSCSPISGHRSVSWYQQTPGQGLQFLFEYFSETQRNKGNFPGRFSGRQFSNSRSEMNVSTLELGDSALYLCASSLAGINSPLHFGNGTRLTVT.

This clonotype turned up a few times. This chain's CDR3 is CASSYSTGTNEKLFF. CDR3 nucleotide sequence: TGTGCCAGCAGTTACTCGACGGGTACTAATGAAAAACTGTTTTTT. V gene TRBV6-5 combines with J gene TRBJ1-4; D is unclear. The length of the CDR3 is 15 residues. Germline lookup yields CDR1 MNHEY and CDR2 SVGAGI. V was trimmed by 0 bases and J by 2 bases, leaving 7 bases between them.

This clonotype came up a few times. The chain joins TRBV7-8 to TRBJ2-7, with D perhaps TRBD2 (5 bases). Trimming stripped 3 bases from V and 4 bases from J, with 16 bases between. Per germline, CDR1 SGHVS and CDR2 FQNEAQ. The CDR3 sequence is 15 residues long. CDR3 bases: TGTGCCAGCAGCTTGTCGGACTCGGAGTCGTACGAGCAGTACTTC. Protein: CASSLSDSESYEQYF.

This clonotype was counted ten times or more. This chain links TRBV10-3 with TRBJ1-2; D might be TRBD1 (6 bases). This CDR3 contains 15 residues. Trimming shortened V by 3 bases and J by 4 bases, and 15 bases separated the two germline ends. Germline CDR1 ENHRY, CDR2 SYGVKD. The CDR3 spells CAISDGDIGIYGYTF. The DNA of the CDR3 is TGTGCCATCAGTGACGGGGACATCGGTATCTATGGCTACACCTTC.

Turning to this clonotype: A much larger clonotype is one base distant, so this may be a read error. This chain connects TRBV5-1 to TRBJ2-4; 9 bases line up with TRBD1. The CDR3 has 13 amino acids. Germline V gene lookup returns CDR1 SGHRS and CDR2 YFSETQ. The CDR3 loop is CACSSDRGDIQYF. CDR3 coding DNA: TGCGCCTGCAGCTCGGACAGGGGCGACATTCAGTACTTC.

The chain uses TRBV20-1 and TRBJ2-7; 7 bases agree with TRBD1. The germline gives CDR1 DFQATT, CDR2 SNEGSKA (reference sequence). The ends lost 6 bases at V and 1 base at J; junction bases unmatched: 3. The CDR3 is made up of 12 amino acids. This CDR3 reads CSAGGGSYEQYF. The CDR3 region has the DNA TGCAGTGCAGGGGGCGGATCCTACGAGCAGTACTTC.

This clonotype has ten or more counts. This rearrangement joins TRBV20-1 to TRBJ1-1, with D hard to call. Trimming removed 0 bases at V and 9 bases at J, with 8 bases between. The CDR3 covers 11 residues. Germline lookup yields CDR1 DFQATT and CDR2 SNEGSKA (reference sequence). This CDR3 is CSARDGRQAFF. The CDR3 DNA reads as TGCAGTGCTAGAGATGGCCGGCAAGCTTTCTTT.

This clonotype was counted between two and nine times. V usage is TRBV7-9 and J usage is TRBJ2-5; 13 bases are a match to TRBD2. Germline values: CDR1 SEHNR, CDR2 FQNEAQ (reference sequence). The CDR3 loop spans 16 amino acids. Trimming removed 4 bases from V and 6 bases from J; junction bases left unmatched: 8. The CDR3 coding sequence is TGTGCCAGCAGCTCTCTAGGACTAGCGGGGGACAAGACCCAGTACTTC. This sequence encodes CASSSLGLAGDKTQYF.

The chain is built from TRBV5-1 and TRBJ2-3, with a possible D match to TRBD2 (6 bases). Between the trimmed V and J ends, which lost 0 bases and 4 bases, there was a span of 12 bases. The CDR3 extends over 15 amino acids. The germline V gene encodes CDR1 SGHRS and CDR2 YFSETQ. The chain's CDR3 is CASSLARDSADTQYF. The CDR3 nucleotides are TGCGCCAGCAGCTTGGCGCGGGATAGCGCAGATACGCAGTATTTT.

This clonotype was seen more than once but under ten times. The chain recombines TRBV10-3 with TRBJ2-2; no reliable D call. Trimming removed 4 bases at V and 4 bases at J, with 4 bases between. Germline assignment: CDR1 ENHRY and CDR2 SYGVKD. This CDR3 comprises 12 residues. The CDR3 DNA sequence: TGTGCCATCAGTGCTTCCACCGGGGAGCTGTTTTTT. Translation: CAISASTGELFF.

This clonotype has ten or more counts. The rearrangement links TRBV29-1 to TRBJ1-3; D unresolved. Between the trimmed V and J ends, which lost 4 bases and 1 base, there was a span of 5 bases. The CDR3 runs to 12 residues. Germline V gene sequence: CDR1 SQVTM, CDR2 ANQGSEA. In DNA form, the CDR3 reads TGCAGCGTTGGGAAGTCTGGAAACACCATATATTTT. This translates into CSVGKSGNTIYF. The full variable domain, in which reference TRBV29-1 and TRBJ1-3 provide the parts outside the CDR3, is SAVISQKPSRDICQRGTSLTIQCQVDSQVTMMFWYRQQPGQSLTLIATANQGSEATYESGFVIDKFPISRPNLTFSTLTVSNMSPEDSSIYLCSVGKSGNTIYFGEGSWLTVV.

CDR3 protein: CASSLSIIAGPYEQYF. In DNA, the CDR3 is TGTGCCAGCAGTTTATCGATAATTGCGGGCCCCTACGAGCAGTACTTC. V and J are TRBV27 and TRBJ2-7; tentative D call: TRBD2 (5 bases). The CDR3 extends over 16 amino acids. Germline V gene lookup returns CDR1 MNHEY and CDR2 SMNVEV (reference sequence). Trimming took 0 bases from V and 2 from J, leaving 14 bases between them.

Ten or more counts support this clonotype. CDR3 region: CASSASGLASGELFF. The DNA of the CDR3 is TGTGCCAGCAGCGCCTCGGGACTCGCTTCCGGGGAGCTGTTTTTT. V gene TRBV7-8 combines with J gene TRBJ2-2; a weak D match, TRBD2 (6 bases). With 5 bases removed from V and 6 bases from J, the gap between germline ends came to 16 bases. This CDR3 contains 15 residues. The V gene's germline CDR1 is SGHVS and CDR2 FQNEAQ.

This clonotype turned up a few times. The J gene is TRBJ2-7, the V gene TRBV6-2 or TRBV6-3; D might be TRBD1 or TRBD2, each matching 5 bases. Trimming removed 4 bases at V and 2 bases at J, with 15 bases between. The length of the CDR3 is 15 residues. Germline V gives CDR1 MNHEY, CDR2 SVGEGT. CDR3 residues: CASSWPGDGAYEQYF. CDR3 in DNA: TGTGCCAGCAGTTGGCCTGGGGACGGTGCCTACGAGCAGTACTTC.

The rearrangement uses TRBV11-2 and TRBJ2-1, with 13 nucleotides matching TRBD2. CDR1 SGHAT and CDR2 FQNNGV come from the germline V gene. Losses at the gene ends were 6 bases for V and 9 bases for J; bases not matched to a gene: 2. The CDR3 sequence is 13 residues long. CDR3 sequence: CASRLAGGGEQFF. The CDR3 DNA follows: TGTGCCAGCAGACTAGCGGGAGGGGGTGAGCAGTTCTTC. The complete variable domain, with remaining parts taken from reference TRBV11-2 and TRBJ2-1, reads EAGVAQSPRYKIIEKRQSVAFWCNPISGHATLYWYQQILGQGPKLLIQFQNNGVVDDSQLPKDRFSAERLKGVDSTLKIQPAKLEDSAVYLCASRLAGGGEQFFGPGTRLTVL.

This chain's CDR3 is CASRAQGQGTEAFF. CDR3 coding DNA: TGTGCCAGCAGAGCGCAGGGACAGGGCACTGAAGCTTTCTTT. The chain combines TRBV6-6 with TRBJ1-1, with 9 bases identical to TRBD1. CDR1 and CDR2 from the germline V gene are MNHNY and SVGAGI (reference sequence). The trim removed 6 bases at V and 4 bases at J, leaving 6 bases unmatched. CDR3 length: 14 residues.

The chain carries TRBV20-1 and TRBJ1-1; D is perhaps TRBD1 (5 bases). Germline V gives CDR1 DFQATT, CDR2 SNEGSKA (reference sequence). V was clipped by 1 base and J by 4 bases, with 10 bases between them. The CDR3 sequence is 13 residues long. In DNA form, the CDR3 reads TGCAGTGCTAGAGTGACGAGGGGCACTGAAGCTTTCTTT. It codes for CSARVTRGTEAFF.

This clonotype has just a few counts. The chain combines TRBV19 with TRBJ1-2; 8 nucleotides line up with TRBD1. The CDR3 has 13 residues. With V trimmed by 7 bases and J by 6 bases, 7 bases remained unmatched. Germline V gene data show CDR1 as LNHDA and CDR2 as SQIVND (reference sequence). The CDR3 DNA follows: TGTGCCAGTACCAGACAGGGGTGGGATGGCTACACCTTC. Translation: CASTRQGWDGYTF. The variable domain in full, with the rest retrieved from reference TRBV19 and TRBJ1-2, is DGGITQSPKYLFRKEGQNVTLSCEQNLNHDAMYWYRQDPGQGLRLIYYSQIVNDFQKGDIAEGYSVSREKKESFPLTVTSAQKNPTAFYLCASTRQGWDGYTFGSGTRLTVV.

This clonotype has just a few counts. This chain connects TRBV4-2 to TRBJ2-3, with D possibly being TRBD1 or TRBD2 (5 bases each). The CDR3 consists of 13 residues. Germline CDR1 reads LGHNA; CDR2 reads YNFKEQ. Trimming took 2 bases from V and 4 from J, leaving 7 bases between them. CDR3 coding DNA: TGTGCCAGCAGCCAACGGGGCCCAGATACGCAGTATTTT. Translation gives CASSQRGPDTQYF.

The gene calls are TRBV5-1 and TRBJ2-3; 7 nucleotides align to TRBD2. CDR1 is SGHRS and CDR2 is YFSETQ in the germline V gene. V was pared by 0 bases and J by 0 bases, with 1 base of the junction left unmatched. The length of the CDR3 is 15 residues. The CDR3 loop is CASSLAGLSTDTQYF. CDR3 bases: TGCGCCAGCAGCTTGGCGGGACTAAGCACAGATACGCAGTATTTT.

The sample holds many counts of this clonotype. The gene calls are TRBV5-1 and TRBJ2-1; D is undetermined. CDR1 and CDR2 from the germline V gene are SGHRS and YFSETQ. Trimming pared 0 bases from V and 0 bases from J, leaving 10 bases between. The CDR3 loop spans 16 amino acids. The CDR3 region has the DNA TGCGCCAGCAGCTTGGAGGGCTCCAACTCCTACAATGAGCAGTTCTTC. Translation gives CASSLEGSNSYNEQFF.

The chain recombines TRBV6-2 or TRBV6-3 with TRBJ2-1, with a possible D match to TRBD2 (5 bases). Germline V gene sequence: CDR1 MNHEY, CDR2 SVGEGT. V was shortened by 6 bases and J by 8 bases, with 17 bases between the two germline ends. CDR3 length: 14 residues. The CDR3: CASRRDQLNDEQFF. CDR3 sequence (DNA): TGTGCCAGCAGACGGGATCAATTAAACGATGAGCAGTTCTTC.